Each of the 24 T cell receptor beta chains below was sequenced from the same sample in a study of sequential checkpoint blockade in melanoma (dated by TCRdb to about 2019). Library preparation was by the immunoSEQ multiplex PCR assay. This immuneACCESS table, as held by TCRdb, lists in-frame sequences with V and J called but not all clones. Of the missing ones, under half trace to an unresolved V gene in checked studies; the others have no known cause. The sample table holds roughly 28,000 clones, of which around 77% were seen once. Less than 15% of the sample is held by the ten biggest clonotypes. The treatment or condition label for this specimen denotes: randomized to nivolumab then ipilimumab (arm A) or the reverse (arm B). Specimen: CD8+ T cells sorted from blood (inferred from file names), collected from a patient given nivolumab and ipilimumab in sequence. These TCRs come from a human donor with melanoma.

This clone was seen more than once but under ten times. V is TRBV6-6 and J is TRBJ1-1, with D tentatively TRBD1 (5 bases). The V gene lost 0 bases and the J gene lost 0 bases, with 11 bases spanning the gap. In germline, CDR1 is MNHNY, CDR2 SVGAGI (reference sequence). The CDR3 length is 16 residues. For the CDR3, the DNA is TGTGCCAGCAGTTACTCGAGGGGACTTATGAACACTGAAGCTTTCTTT. Encoded protein: CASSYSRGLMNTEAFF.

The rearrangement joins TRBV28 to TRBJ2-1; no definite D call. This CDR3 has 13 residues. Trimming took 3 bases from V and 5 from J, leaving 8 bases between them. Germline V lookup: CDR1 MDHEN, CDR2 SYDVKM. This CDR3 reads CASSFNTNNEQFF. The CDR3 nucleotides read TGTGCCAGCAGTTTTAACACTAACAATGAGCAGTTCTTC.

This chain links TRBV4-1 with TRBJ1-2; D is uncertain. This CDR3 region has 14 residues. Trimming removed 1 base from V and 4 bases from J, with 10 bases in between. CDR1 is MGHRA and CDR2 is YSYEKL in the germline V gene. CDR3 bases: TGCGCCAGCAGCCAAGTCGGCAGCGGCTATGGCTACACCTTC. Translated, it gives CASSQVGSGYGYTF.

This rearrangement joins TRBV28 to TRBJ2-7; D may be TRBD2 (5 bases). Germline CDR1 is MDHEN and CDR2 is SYDVKM. The CDR3 is 12 residues long. Trimming shortened V by 4 bases and J by 1 base, and 5 bases separated the two germline ends. The CDR3 sequence: CASSSGSYEQYF. CDR3 nucleotide sequence: TGTGCCAGCAGTTCGGGGTCCTACGAGCAGTACTTC. Full variable domain (outside the CDR3, taken from reference TRBV28 and TRBJ2-7): DVKVTQSSRYLVKRTGEKVFLECVQDMDHENMFWYRQDPGLGLRLIYFSYDVKMKEKGDIPEGYSVSREKKERFSLILESASTNQTSMYLCASSSGSYEQYFGPGTRLTVT.

The table lists this clone with a few counts. This rearrangement joins TRBV5-8 to TRBJ2-5; 16 bases map to TRBD2. V trimming: 3 bases; J trimming: 1 base; junction bases outside the gene matches: 3. In germline, CDR1 is SGHTS, CDR2 YDEGEE. The CDR3 covers 17 residues. The CDR3 region is CASSSGLAGGVQETQYF. The CDR3 region has the DNA TGTGCCAGCAGCTCGGGACTAGCGGGGGGGGTCCAAGAGACCCAGTACTTC.

This clone was found a few times. The chain links TRBV7-2 to TRBJ2-1; 7 bases match TRBD1. CDR1 and CDR2 (germline): SGHTA, FQGNSA. V was pared by 5 bases and J by 10 bases, with 11 bases of the junction left unmatched. The CDR3 extends over 14 amino acids. The DNA for the CDR3 is TGTGCCAGCAGCCCACCGACAGGGAGTCCCGAGCAGTTCTTC. It is translated as CASSPPTGSPEQFF.

The chain joins TRBV6-1 to TRBJ2-7; D is possibly TRBD1 (6 bases). The CDR3 has 12 residues. Germline V gene lookup returns CDR1 MNHNS and CDR2 SASEGT. V shed 5 bases and J shed 5 bases, with 10 bases lying between them. The CDR3 sequence: CASSPRGNEQYF. The CDR3 bases are TGTGCCAGCAGTCCCAGGGGAAACGAGCAGTACTTC.

The V gene is TRBV6-5, the J gene TRBJ2-2; unclear D gene. The CDR3 contains 12 residues. The V end lost 4 bases, the J end lost 4 bases, and 4 bases lay between the germline ends. CDR1 MNHEY and CDR2 SVGAGI come from the germline V gene. The CDR3 here is CASSLRTGELFF. The CDR3 DNA is TGTGCCAGCAGTTTGCGCACCGGGGAGCTGTTTTTT.

The V gene is TRBV7-9, the J gene TRBJ2-1, with 7 bases that match TRBD1. This CDR3 comprises 14 residues. V lost 5 bases, J lost 8 bases, and 9 bases stayed unmatched. Germline-derived CDR1 and CDR2 are SEHNR and FQNEAQ (reference sequence). For the CDR3, the DNA is TGTGCCAGCAGCGACCGGGACAGAACGCATGAGCAGTTCTTC. This sequence encodes CASSDRDRTHEQFF.

This clone was seen once. This rearrangement joins TRBV9 to TRBJ2-2; TRBD2 aligns across 9 bases. The V gene end was trimmed by 1 base and the J gene end by 9 bases; junction bases not matched to a gene: 7. The CDR3 is 15 amino acids. Germline CDR1 SGDLS, CDR2 YYNGEE. CDR3 loop: CASSVRGGGAWELFF. The DNA for the CDR3 is TGTGCCAGCAGCGTAAGGGGCGGGGGGGCCTGGGAGCTGTTTTTT.

The chain combines TRBV9 with TRBJ2-3, with 9 bases lining up with TRBD2. CDR1 is SGDLS and CDR2 is YYNGEE in the germline V gene. The CDR3 sequence is 14 residues long. Trimming cost V 2 bases and J 12 bases; bases outside gene matches: 10. The CDR3 region is CASSVGRSSGGQYF. The CDR3 nucleotides read TGTGCCAGCAGCGTTGGGAGAAGTAGCGGGGGCCAGTATTTT.

The rearrangement links TRBV6-1 to TRBJ1-2; 11 bases match TRBD1. Looked up from germline, CDR1 is MNHNS and CDR2 is SASEGT. This CDR3 comprises 17 residues. V lost 1 base, J lost 5 bases, and 9 bases stayed unmatched. The CDR3 sequence: CASSEGPWDRGLYGYTF. The DNA for the CDR3 is TGTGCCAGCAGTGAAGGTCCGTGGGACAGGGGGTTATATGGCTACACCTTC.

The genes are TRBV4-3 and TRBJ2-3; tentatively, D is TRBD1 (5 bases). The V gene lost 3 bases and the J gene lost 3 bases, with 13 bases spanning the gap. CDR1 and CDR2 (germline): LGHNA, YSLEER. CDR3 size: 15 residues. This CDR3 reads CASSQDRQSTDTQYF. CDR3 DNA: TGCGCCAGCAGCCAGGATAGACAGTCAACAGATACGCAGTATTTT.

The chain joins TRBV5-5 to TRBJ2-7; 10 bases map to TRBD1. There are 15 residues in the CDR3. After removal of 4 bases from V and 4 bases from J, the junction contained 8 bases not matched to a gene. Germline CDR1 and CDR2: SGHKS and YYEKEE (reference sequence). The CDR3 DNA reads as TGTGCCAGCAGCCCGACAGGGGGCTCCATATACGAGCAGTACTTC. It codes for CASSPTGGSIYEQYF.

This clone showed up just a few times. Other DNA sequences in this sample translate to the same CDR3. This chain links TRBV19 with TRBJ1-5; possibly TRBD1 for D (5 bases). Trimming stripped 9 bases from V and 0 bases from J, with 12 bases between. CDR3 length equals 14 residues. CDR1 is LNHDA and CDR2 is SQIVND in the germline V gene (reference sequence). For the CDR3, the DNA is TGTGCCAGCAGAACAGGTTTTAGCAATCAGCCCCAGCATTTT. This encodes CASRTGFSNQPQHF.

This chain uses TRBV7-9 with TRBJ2-5; D possibly corresponds to TRBD1 (7 bases). V was pared by 3 bases and J by 2 bases, with 19 bases between. Germline CDR1 SEHNR, CDR2 FQNEAQ (reference sequence). The CDR3 runs to 17 residues. The CDR3 spells CASSFPPRDSGQETQYF. CDR3 coding DNA: TGTGCCAGCAGCTTCCCCCCGCGGGACAGCGGTCAAGAGACCCAGTACTTC.

The chain is built from TRBV7-9 and TRBJ1-2; the D gene is possibly TRBD1 (6 bases). This CDR3 spans 14 amino acids. Trimming stripped 1 base from V and 4 bases from J, with 10 bases between. Germline loops: CDR1 SEHNR, CDR2 FQNEAQ (reference sequence). DNA for the CDR3: TGTGCCAGCAGCTTAGACAGGGTTGGCTATGGCTACACCTTC. This translates into CASSLDRVGYGYTF.

The chain recombines TRBV7-8 with TRBJ1-2, with D possibly matching TRBD1 (6 bases). Germline CDR1 SGHVS, CDR2 FQNEAQ. Deletions cut 5 bases from V and 6 bases from J, with 25 bases between. This CDR3 has 17 amino acids. CDR3 loop: CASSPVLVLRGYHGYTF. DNA for the CDR3: TGTGCCAGCAGCCCCGTGTTGGTGCTCAGGGGATATCATGGCTACACCTTC.

V is TRBV30 and J is TRBJ1-2, with D possibly matching TRBD1 (6 bases). This CDR3 is 13 amino acids long. V was trimmed by 5 bases and J by 8 bases, leaving 18 bases between them. The germline gives CDR1 GTSNPN, CDR2 SVGIG (reference sequence). As DNA, the CDR3 is TGTGCCTGGTCTCCGGGGGGCGTAGAAGGCTACACCTTC. Protein sequence: CAWSPGGVEGYTF. Using reference TRBV30 and TRBJ1-2 for the parts outside the CDR3, the full variable domain is SQTIHQWPATLVQPVGSPLSLECTVEGTSNPNLYWYRQAAGRGLQLLFYSVGIGQISSEVPQNLSASRPQDRQFILSSKKLLLSDSGFYLCAWSPGGVEGYTFGSGTRLTVV.

V is TRBV7-6 and J is TRBJ1-4; 9 bases are a match to TRBD1. The CDR3 has 15 amino acids. Germline assignment: CDR1 SGHVS and CDR2 FNYEAQ. V gave up 5 bases and J gave up 3 bases; unmatched junction bases: 4. This chain's CDR3 is CASSTGTGPNEKLFF. Here the CDR3 DNA reads TGTGCCAGCAGCACCGGGACAGGGCCTAATGAAAAACTGTTTTTT.

The V gene is TRBV4-2, the J gene TRBJ1-5; 8 bases fit TRBD1. This CDR3 has 17 amino acids. Trimming took 4 bases from V and 3 from J; bases not matched to a gene: 11. The germline gives CDR1 LGHNA, CDR2 YNFKEQ. The CDR3 DNA reads TGTGCCAGCAGCCTACAGGACAGGGACGAAGACAATCAGCCCCAGCATTTT. It translates to CASSLQDRDEDNQPQHF.

This sequence joins TRBV19 and TRBJ2-2, with D maybe TRBD1 (6 bases). This CDR3 contains 14 residues. V gave up 3 bases and J gave up 5 bases, with 10 bases separating them. Germline-derived CDR1 and CDR2 are LNHDA and SQIVND (reference sequence). The CDR3: CASSMGAETGELFF. As DNA, the CDR3 is TGTGCCAGTAGTATGGGGGCAGAAACCGGGGAGCTGTTTTTT.

V and J are TRBV29-1 and TRBJ2-7; 8 bases match TRBD2. CDR3 size: 13 residues. V lost 7 bases and J lost 3; bases outside the gene matches: 8. CDR1 SQVTM and CDR2 ANQGSEA come from the germline V gene. CDR3 sequence: CSAGGGGYYEQYF. The CDR3, as DNA: TGCAGCGCTGGAGGCGGGGGGTACTACGAGCAGTACTTC.

This clone has just a few counts. V gene TRBV2 combines with J gene TRBJ2-7, with TRBD1 as a possible D gene (5 bases). This CDR3 is 15 amino acids long. Germline assignment: CDR1 SNHLY and CDR2 FYNNEI. The germline V and J ends were trimmed by 6 bases and 2 bases, with 17 bases remaining between them. This CDR3 is CASSEPQGQAYEQYF. The CDR3 coding sequence is TGTGCCAGCAGCGAACCCCAGGGTCAAGCCTACGAGCAGTACTTC.